These T cell receptor beta chains were read from a single sample in a study of CD8+ T cells in alopecia areata. Measured with immunoSEQ multiplex PCR; TCRdb has only the in-frame clones, and not every one. In the table there are approximately 280,000 clones, roughly 64% of which are singletons. Here the sequenced sample was CD4+ T cells sorted from blood, taken at week 24, from a patient treated with tofacitinib. These receptors all stem from a human donor with alopecia areata. The CDR3 runs from the conserved cysteine through the conserved F or W. D genes are given only for firm matches. Clone size is stated in some rows and not others, as once, few, many or a class when expanded.

J gene | D gene | clone size | V gene | CDR3 protein | CDR3 DNA
TRBJ2-3 | NA | NA | TRBV19 | CASSKQATMILHSTDTQYF | TGTGCCAGTAGTAAGCAGGCGACAATGATACTACATAGCACAGATACGCAGTATTTT
TRBJ1-4 | TRBD1 | NA | TRBV27 | CASSLQGAGKLFF | TGTGCCAGCAGTTTACAGGGGGCTGGGAAACTGTTTTTT
TRBJ2-7 | NA | NA | TRBV10-3 | CAILRQESSYEQYF | TGTGCCATCCTACGACAGGAGAGCTCCTACGAGCAGTACTTC
TRBJ1-1 | NA | once | TRBV7-2 | CASSLTGNTEAFF | TGTGCCAGCAGCTTAACAGGGAACACTGAAGCTTTCTTT
TRBJ2-7 | TRBD1 | NA | TRBV9 | CASSLRDSGTYEQYF | TGTGCCAGCAGCCTAAGGGACAGTGGGACCTACGAGCAGTACTTC
TRBJ1-1 | NA | NA | TRBV10-3 | CAISEGTAEAFF | TGTGCCATCAGTGAGGGAACTGCTGAAGCTTTCTTT
TRBJ1-3 | NA | few | TRBV18 | CASSRDSPGNTIYF | TGTGCCAGCTCCCGGGACTCCCCTGGAAACACCATATATTTT
TRBJ2-1 | NA | NA | TRBV30 | CAWSWGLGEQFF | TGTGCCTGGAGCTGGGGGTTAGGTGAGCAGTTCTTC
TRBJ1-6 | NA | NA | TRBV5-6 | CASSGTLGGPNSPLHF | TGTGCCAGCAGCGGGACCCTAGGGGGACCTAATTCACCCCTCCACTTT
TRBJ1-2 | NA | NA | TRBV6-5 | CASTDPLNGYTF | TGTGCCAGCACCGACCCCTTAAATGGCTACACCTTC
TRBJ2-7 | NA | few | TRBV6-6 | CASSRQAGPEQYF | TGTGCCAGCAGCCGACAGGCGGGTCCCGAGCAGTACTTC
TRBJ2-4 | NA | NA | TRBV11-2 | CASSFSTPFLAKNIQYF | TGTGCCAGCAGTTTTAGCACCCCATTCTTAGCCAAAAACATTCAGTACTTC
TRBJ1-2 | TRBD1 | few | TRBV10-3 | CAISRDRVSGYTF | TGTGCCATCAGCCGGGACAGGGTCAGTGGCTACACCTTC
TRBJ2-3 | NA | NA | TRBV25-1 | CASTEPPDTQYF | TGTGCCAGCACTGAACCCCCAGATACGCAGTATTTT
TRBJ1-1 | NA | once | TRBV27 | CASSLNGNTEAFF | TGTGCCAGCAGTTTAAACGGGAACACTGAAGCTTTCTTT
TRBJ1-1 | NA | NA | TRBV19 | CASTQQGLNTEAFF | TGTGCCAGTACTCAACAGGGCCTGAACACTGAAGCTTTCTTT
TRBJ2-7 | TRBD1 | NA | TRBV29-1 | CSVAGTGGNSPRDEQYF | TGCAGCGTTGCAGGGACAGGGGGCAATAGTCCTCGGGACGAGCAGTACTTC
TRBJ1-1 | NA | NA | TRBV29-1 | CSESTGTQAFF | TGCAGCGAGAGCACCGGGACGCAAGCTTTCTTT
TRBJ1-5 | TRBD1 | NA | TRBV5-1 | CASSAGTGDQPQHF | TGCGCCAGCAGCGCGGGGACAGGGGATCAGCCCCAGCATTTT
TRBJ2-1 | NA | NA | TRBV7-2 | CASSLGLQAYNEQFF | TGTGCCAGCAGCCTGGGACTTCAGGCCTACAATGAGCAGTTCTTC
TRBJ2-5 | TRBD2 | NA | TRBV9 | CASSVGTSGAQETQYF | TGTGCCAGCAGCGTAGGGACTAGCGGGGCCCAAGAGACCCAGTACTTC
TRBJ1-2 | TRBD1 | few | TRBV7-9 | CASSPRGPEDYGYTF | TGTGCCAGCAGCCCGAGGGGGCCAGAGGACTATGGCTACACCTTC
TRBJ1-5 | NA | NA | TRBV19 | CASSIIRTGKPQHF | TGTGCCAGTAGTATAATCCGGACCGGGAAACCCCAGCATTTT
TRBJ2-7 | NA | NA | TRBV19 | CASRETGMSSYEQYF | TGTGCCAGTAGGGAAACAGGGATGAGCTCCTACGAGCAGTACTTC
TRBJ1-4 | NA | NA | TRBV29-1 | CSVTGRPNEKLFF | TGCAGCGTGACAGGAAGGCCGAATGAAAAACTGTTTTTT
TRBJ2-7 | NA | NA | TRBV10-3 | CAISDSHYEQYF | TGTGCCATCAGTGACTCACACTACGAGCAGTACTTC
TRBJ2-5 | NA | few | TRBV4-2 | CASSQDNVRDGQETQYF | TGTGCCAGCAGCCAAGATAATGTTCGGGACGGCCAAGAGACCCAGTACTTC